Listed below are T cell receptor beta chains from one sample, sequenced in a study of blood T cell repertoires in COVID-19. The method was immunoSEQ multiplex PCR; TCRdb's version includes in-frame clones alone and lacks a portion of them. The sample lists about 300,000 clones, around 86% occurring once. Input material: peripheral blood. Receptor source: a human donor in a cohort sampled during active COVID-19. Both conserved end residues are part of each CDR3. A D gene is named only where the DNA matches it firmly. For some rows the clone size is stated as once, few or many, or as a class when expanded; others skip it.

>NA|TRBJ2-3|NA|TRBV21-1|14
TGTGCCAGCCACCAGGGCCTGTGGGCGGATACGCAGTATTTT
CASHQGLWADTQYF
>TRBD1|TRBJ2-7|NA|TRBV6-5|14
TGTGCCAGCAGTCAGGGGACAGGGCGAAGGGAGCAGTACTTC
CASSQGTGRREQYF
>NA|TRBJ1-5|NA|TRBV28|13
TGTGCCAGCAGTTCCCTGAGGAGTCAGCCCCAGCATTTT
CASSSLRSQPQHF
>TRBD1|TRBJ2-1|NA|TRBV9|14
TGTGCCAGCAGCGTTACCCAGGGGGTGAATGAGCAGTTCTTC
CASSVTQGVNEQFF
>TRBD2|TRBJ2-2|NA|TRBV9|15
TGTGCCAGCAGCGCCCTAGCGGGGTTTACCGGGGAGCTGTTTTTT
CASSALAGFTGELFF
>NA|TRBJ2-2|NA|TRBV5-1|14
TGCGCCAGCGACCCGGGGAGCTACACCGGGGAGCTGTTTTTT
CASDPGSYTGELFF
>NA|TRBJ1-1|NA|TRBV28|11
TGCCGGACAACGATGAACACTGAAGCTTTCTTT
CRTTMNTEAFF
>NA|TRBJ2-2|NA|TRBV19|14
TGTGCCAGTAGTATAGCACTAAACACCGGGGAGCTGTTTTTT
CASSIALNTGELFF
>TRBD1|TRBJ1-2|NA|TRBV29-1|15
TGCAGCGTTGCGGCCGGGACAGGGGTTGAATATGGCTACACCTTC
CSVAAGTGVEYGYTF
>NA|TRBJ2-1|NA|TRBV5-1|14
TGCGCCAGCAGCTTTCAGGGATTGGGCGATGAGCAGTTCTTC
CASSFQGLGDEQFF
>NA|TRBJ2-2|NA|TRBV19|15
TGTGCCAGTAGTACAGGGACTCTCCTTCCCGGGGAGCTGTTTTTT
CASSTGTLLPGELFF
>TRBD1|TRBJ2-1|NA|TRBV28|14
TGTGCCAGCAACTCAGGGGGCCCCTACAATGAGCAGTTCTTC
CASNSGGPYNEQFF
>NA|TRBJ2-2|few|TRBV7-7|15
TGTGCCAGCAGCCCTCGACTAGATGAAGACGGGGAGCTGTTTTTT
CASSPRLDEDGELFF
>NA|TRBJ1-1|NA|TRBV19|13
TGTGCCTCCTCGGCTGGGTTGAGGGAGGAAGCTTTCTTT
CASSAGLREEAFF
>TRBD1|TRBJ2-7|NA|TRBV18|15
TGTGCCAGCTCACCGTCCGACAGGGGGCGATACGAGCAGTACTTC
CASSPSDRGRYEQYF
>TRBD2|TRBJ2-1|NA|TRBV2|13
TGTGCCAGCTTTAGCGGGAGCCTTCATGAGCAGTTCTTC
CASFSGSLHEQFF
>TRBD1|TRBJ1-1|NA|TRBV5-1|16
TGCGCCAGCAGCAACGGACAGGGGGCTGGGAAAACTGAAGCTTTCTTT
CASSNGQGAGKTEAFF
>TRBD2|TRBJ2-1|once|TRBV9|16
TGTGCCAGCAGCGTAGGGGGGACTAGCGGTTACAATGAGCAGTTCTTC
CASSVGGTSGYNEQFF
>TRBD2|TRBJ2-1|NA|TRBV4-1|14
TGCGCCAGCCGTCGAGTTGGGGGGGACAATGAGCAGTTCTTC
CASRRVGGDNEQFF
>TRBD2|TRBJ2-2|NA|TRBV11-2|19
TGTGCCAGCAGCCCAGGACTAGCGGGAGTAAGTATGAGCACCGGGGAGCTGTTTTTT
CASSPGLAGVSMSTGELFF
>TRBD2|TRBJ2-7|once|TRBV7-2|15
TGTGCCAGCAGCCCCCCGGGCGGTCCTCCGGGGGGGCAGTACTTC
CASSPPGGPPGGQYF
>NA|TRBJ2-3|NA|TRBV24-1|12
TGTGCCACCAGTCGCGGCACAGATACGCAGTATTTT
CATSRGTDTQYF
>TRBD1|TRBJ2-7|NA|TRBV18|15
TGTGCCAGCTCTAGGAGTGGGGACAGGGCCTACGAGCAGTACTTC
CASSRSGDRAYEQYF
>NA|TRBJ1-1|once|TRBV3-1/TRBV3-2|15
TGTGCCAGCAGCGAGGTCTGGACAGTTAACACTGAAGCTTTCTTT
CASSEVWTVNTEAFF
>NA|TRBJ1-2|NA|TRBV19|13
TGTGCCAGTAGTATCACACGATCCTATGGCTACACCTTC
CASSITRSYGYTF
>TRBD2|TRBJ2-7|once|TRBV29-1|16
TGCAGCGTTGGGACGACTAGCGGGCGCCACTCCTACGAGCAGTACTTC
CSVGTTSGRHSYEQYF
>NA|TRBJ2-3|NA|TRBV5-1|13
TGCGCCAGCAGCTTTACTAGCCGGGATACGCAGTATTTT
CASSFTSRDTQYF
>NA|TRBJ1-1|NA|TRBV6-5|13
TGTGCCAGCACCAGGGCCCCGAACACTGAAGCTTTCTTT
CASTRAPNTEAFF
>NA|TRBJ1-6|NA|TRBV6-5|16
TGTGCCAGCAGTTACTGGACACGCTCCTATAATTCACCCCTCCACTTT
CASSYWTRSYNSPLHF
>NA|TRBJ2-7|large|TRBV4-3|14
TGCGCCAGCAGCCAAGGAGAGGAGGCAAAGGAGCAGTACTTC
CASSQGEEAKEQYF
>NA|TRBJ2-1|NA|TRBV4-3|17
TGCGCCAGCAGCCAAGCCCCGGGCAGGGCATTCAACAATGAGCAGTTCTTC
CASSQAPGRAFNNEQFF
>NA|TRBJ2-7|NA|TRBV3-1/TRBV3-2|12
TGTGCCAGCAGCCGCACTCGCTACGAGCAGTACTTC
CASSRTRYEQYF
>NA|TRBJ1-2|NA|TRBV4-3|17
TGCGCCAGCAGCCAAGATTACCCGGGTAGGGGGTCGAGTGGCTACACCTTC
CASSQDYPGRGSSGYTF
>NA|TRBJ2-7|NA|TRBV12-2|16
TGTGCAAGTCGCCCGAAGGGGGGGACAGGGTCCTACGAGCAGTACTTC
CASRPKGGTGSYEQYF
>TRBD1|TRBJ1-6|NA|TRBV30|15
TGTGCCTGGAGTCCAAGTGGACAGGGCATTTCACCCCTCCACTTT
CAWSPSGQGISPLHF
>NA|TRBJ1-5|NA|TRBV4-1|13
TGCGCCAGCAGCCAAGATCTAGAGCAGCCCCAGCATTTT
CASSQDLEQPQHF
>NA|TRBJ2-2|NA|TRBV4-1|18
TGCGCCAGCAGCCAAGTTTGGAGGGGCTGGGATCGCACCGGGGAGCTGTTTTTT
CASSQVWRGWDRTGELFF
>TRBD2|TRBJ2-3|NA|TRBV5-5|13
TGTGCCAGCAGCTCTCCGGGAGGCCCGAGACAGTATTTT
CASSSPGGPRQYF
>TRBD1|TRBJ2-5|once|TRBV27|15
TGTGCCAGCAGTCGAAGCCGGACAGGGGGAGAGACCCAGTACTTC
CASSRSRTGGETQYF
>TRBD1|TRBJ1-6|NA|TRBV19|15
TGTGCCAGTAGTACCCCGGGACAGTCTCCATCACCCCTCCACTTT
CASSTPGQSPSPLHF
>TRBD2|TRBJ2-1|NA|TRBV28|21
TGTGCCAGCAGTCTATTACGGGGGACCCACGGGACTAGCGGGAGGTGGGGTGAGCAGTTCTTC
CASSLLRGTHGTSGRWGEQFF
>TRBD1|TRBJ2-6|NA|TRBV7-8|18
TGTGCCAGCAGGTCTTTGGGACAGGCGCGCTCTGGGGCCAACGTCCTGACTTTC
CASRSLGQARSGANVLTF
>NA|TRBJ2-7|NA|TRBV9|13
TGTGCCAGCAGCGTTAGTGGCCGCGGCGAGCAGTACTTC
CASSVSGRGEQYF
>TRBD1|TRBJ1-4|NA|TRBV19|15
TGTGCCAGTAGTACCTGGGGGACAGTCGATGAAAAACTGTTTTTT
CASSTWGTVDEKLFF
>TRBD1|TRBJ2-7|NA|TRBV10-3|13
TGTGCCATTTCTCCGACAGGGACATACGAGCAGTACTTC
CAISPTGTYEQYF
>TRBD2|TRBJ2-7|NA|TRBV5-1|14
TGCGCCAGCAGCCGGGGGGGACTAGCCCACGAGCAGTACTTC
CASSRGGLAHEQYF
>NA|TRBJ2-1|NA|TRBV5-1|12
TGCGCCAGCAGCTTCCTGAGGAATGAGCAGTTCTTC
CASSFLRNEQFF
>TRBD1|TRBJ2-1|NA|TRBV4-3|15
TGCGCCAGCAGCCAAGCCGGGACAGCCTACAATGAGCAGTTCTTC
CASSQAGTAYNEQFF
>TRBD1|TRBJ2-7|NA|TRBV5-1|13
TGCGCCAGCAGCCGGGACAGGGGGTACGAGCAGTACTTC
CASSRDRGYEQYF
>NA|TRBJ2-6|NA|TRBV5-5|15
TGTGCCAGCAGCTTGGTATACTCTGGGGCCAACGTCCTGACTTTC
CASSLVYSGANVLTF
>NA|TRBJ1-2|NA|TRBV15|13
TGTGCCACCAGCAGAGATGGGAGCTATGGCTACACCTTC
CATSRDGSYGYTF
>TRBD1|TRBJ1-4|once|TRBV25-1|14
TGTGCCAGCAGTGACAGGACAGGGAGAGAAAAACTGTTTTTT
CASSDRTGREKLFF
>NA|TRBJ2-7|NA|TRBV27|11
TGTGCCAGTGCACGCGCGGGCCTTCAGTACTTC
CASARAGLQYF
>TRBD2|TRBJ2-5|NA|TRBV5-1|15
TGCGCCAGCAGCCCCGACGGGGGGGGGCCAGAGACCCAGTACTTC
CASSPDGGGPETQYF